This passage covers 22 T cell receptor beta chains from one sample sequenced in a study of shared clonotypes between healthy human individuals (dated by TCRdb to about 2020). Library preparation was by the immunoSEQ multiplex PCR assay. TCRdb holds this immuneACCESS table with in-frame rearrangements only. Some clones are missing; in checked studies, unresolved V genes explain under half, and the rest has no known cause. The sample table holds some 2.1 million clones, of which 95% were seen once. The leading ten clones occupy more than 0.1% of the sample. What was sequenced was naive CD4+ T cells sorted from blood. Interpreted using the paper, the cell subset or site label stands for: CD45RA+ positively selected. These receptors were collected from a man between 18 and 35 years old in good health.

The V and J genes are TRBV4-1 and TRBJ2-3; D is possibly TRBD2 (6 bases). V lost 8 bases, J lost 5 bases, and 14 bases lay in between. Per germline, CDR1 MGHRA and CDR2 YSYEKL. The CDR3 contains 13 residues. CDR3 sequence (DNA): TGCGCCAGCCGCCCACTAGCCGGAGATACGCAGTATTTT. Encoded protein: CASRPLAGDTQYF.

The chain carries TRBV4-1 and TRBJ2-1; TRBD1 agrees at 9 bases. With V trimmed by 6 bases and J by 5 bases, 2 bases remained unmatched. CDR3 length equals 13 residues. The V gene's germline CDR1 is MGHRA and CDR2 YSYEKL. The CDR3 loop is CASRDRGDNEQFF. The DNA for the CDR3 is TGCGCCAGCAGGGACAGGGGAGACAATGAGCAGTTCTTC.

Points on this clone: Other DNA sequences in the sample encode the same CDR3. The CDR3 nucleotides are TGTGCCACAGCAGGGGGGGGAGAAAAACTGTTTTTT. Translation gives CATAGGGEKLFF. The rearrangement links TRBV10-3 to TRBJ1-4; 7 positions match TRBD1. The junction had 7 bases not matched to a gene; V was cut back by 10 bases and J by 8 bases. The CDR3 runs to 12 residues. Looked up from germline, CDR1 is ENHRY and CDR2 is SYGVKD.

A word on this clone: This sample also contains other DNA sequences that code for the same CDR3. The chain employs TRBV5-1 and TRBJ2-3; D not certain. Trimming took 0 bases from V and 0 from J, leaving 2 bases between them. CDR1 SGHRS and CDR2 YFSETQ come from the germline V gene. CDR3 length equals 13 residues. The CDR3 DNA reads TGCGCCAGCAGCTTGGCCAGCACAGATACGCAGTATTTT. Its translation is CASSLASTDTQYF.

This chain uses TRBV28 with TRBJ1-5, with 9 bases that match TRBD1. There are 17 residues in the CDR3. Trimming took 7 bases from V and 3 from J; bases not matched to a gene: 13. Germline-derived CDR1 and CDR2 are MDHEN and SYDVKM. The CDR3 protein is CASIDTMGQGFNQPQHF. The CDR3 nucleotides are TGTGCCAGCATCGATACGATGGGACAGGGATTCAATCAGCCCCAGCATTTT.

CDR3 loop: CASSPMVSNQPQHF. CDR3 nucleotide sequence: TGTGCCAGCTCACCTATGGTGAGTAATCAGCCCCAGCATTTT. The chain is built from TRBV18 and TRBJ1-5; no firm D call. With 3 bases removed from V and 4 bases from J, the gap between germline ends came to 10 bases. Per the germline V gene, CDR1 is KGHSH and CDR2 is LQKENI. CDR3 size: 14 residues.

V gene TRBV10-2 combines with J gene TRBJ2-7; 10 nucleotides line up with TRBD1. CDR3 length: 15 residues. Trimming at V came to 1 base and at J to 3 bases, leaving 3 bases not matched to a gene. Germline CDR1 reads WSHSY; CDR2 reads SAAADI. CDR3 sequence: CASSEYRDRGYEQYF. Written as DNA, the CDR3 is TGCGCCAGCAGTGAGTACCGGGACAGGGGCTACGAGCAGTACTTC.

This clone was recorded once. The chain couples TRBV9 to TRBJ1-6; TRBD1 is a possible D gene (5 bases). The CDR3 runs 15 residues. The V end lost 4 bases, the J end lost 7 bases, and 15 bases lay between the germline ends. The V gene's germline CDR1 is SGDLS and CDR2 YYNGEE. The CDR3, as DNA: TGTGCCAGCAGCCCCGGGGCCTGGGACAATTCACCCCTCCACTTT. This encodes CASSPGAWDNSPLHF.

In DNA form, the CDR3 reads TGTGCCACCGCGGCTCGGGGACTTACCACAGGGGAGACCCAGTACTTC. This gives the protein CATAARGLTTGETQYF. This sequence joins TRBV10-3 and TRBJ2-5, with D possibly called TRBD1 or TRBD2 (6 bases each). V was cut by 10 bases and J by 5 bases, with 26 bases left in between. This CDR3 is 16 amino acids long. The V gene's germline CDR1 is ENHRY and CDR2 SYGVKD.

The V call is TRBV14, the J call TRBJ1-1; D call uncertain. Germline CDR1 SGHDN, CDR2 FVKESK. V gave up 0 bases and J gave up 5 bases, with 7 bases separating them. The length of the CDR3 is 13 residues. The CDR3 sequence is CASSQDRSTEAFF. CDR3 DNA sequence: TGTGCCAGCAGCCAAGACCGGTCTACTGAAGCTTTCTTT.

The rearrangement links TRBV7-2 to TRBJ1-5; weak D call: TRBD1 (5 bases). Germline V CDR1 and CDR2: SGHTA, FQGNSA. Trimming shortened V by 3 bases and J by 2 bases, and 11 bases separated the two germline ends. This CDR3 contains 15 residues. DNA for the CDR3: TGTGCCAGCAGCTTTGGAGGGGAGGGCAATCAGCCCCAGCATTTT. Translated: CASSFGGEGNQPQHF.

The chain combines TRBV7-8 with TRBJ1-4; D is undetermined. V lost 6 bases to trimming and J lost 8 bases, with 19 bases between them. The V gene's germline CDR1 is SGHVS and CDR2 FQNEAQ. CDR3 size: 15 residues. The CDR3 sequence is CASRARGKGWEKLFF. For the CDR3, the DNA is TGTGCCAGCAGAGCACGGGGAAAGGGATGGGAAAAACTGTTTTTT.

In regard to this clone: Other DNA variants within this sample encode the same CDR3. V gene TRBV2 combines with J gene TRBJ2-2; D gene ambiguous. Germline CDR1 SNHLY, CDR2 FYNNEI. CDR3 length: 14 residues. V lost 5 bases to trimming and J lost 0 bases, with 7 bases between them. In nucleotides, the CDR3 is TGTGCCAGCAGTCGGACGGCGAACACCGGGGAGCTGTTTTTT. Encoded protein: CASSRTANTGELFF. The entire variable domain, with the rest obtained from reference TRBV2 and TRBJ2-2, is as follows: EPEVTQTPSHQVTQMGQEVILRCVPISNHLYFYWYRQILGQKVEFLVSFYNNEISEKSEIFDDQFSVERPDGSNFTLKIRSTKLEDSAMYFCASSRTANTGELFFGEGSRLTVL.

The CDR3 spells CASSFSESGNTIYF. CDR3 DNA: TGTGCCAGCAGCTTCAGCGAATCTGGAAACACCATATATTTT. The chain recombines TRBV7-2 with TRBJ1-3; D ambiguous. V was shortened by 3 bases and J by 1 base, with 7 bases between the two germline ends. CDR1 is SGHTA, CDR2 FQGNSA, per germline. CDR3 size: 14 residues.

The chain recombines TRBV2 with TRBJ2-7, with 7 bases lining up with TRBD1. Germline V gene lookup returns CDR1 SNHLY and CDR2 FYNNEI. This CDR3 contains 17 residues. The V segment lost 8 bases and the J segment 0 bases; nucleotides outside the gene matches: 16. CDR3 in DNA: TGTGCCAGCTCAAAAGAGATGGGACAGCATAGCTCCTACGAGCAGTACTTC. It translates to CASSKEMGQHSSYEQYF.

This chain joins TRBV6-1 and TRBJ2-5, with TRBD1 identical over 9 bases. CDR3 length: 17 residues. V was clipped by 2 bases and J by 2 bases; unmatched bases: 9. CDR1 is MNHNS, CDR2 SASEGT, per germline. The CDR3 reads CASSETRGTGIQETQYF. CDR3 in DNA: TGTGCCAGCAGTGAAACTCGGGGGACAGGGATTCAAGAGACCCAGTACTTC.

The chain recombines TRBV4-3 with TRBJ2-3, with a possible D match to TRBD1 (5 bases). The germline gives CDR1 LGHNA, CDR2 YSLEER. Deletions cut 0 bases from V and 2 bases from J, with 12 bases between. There are 16 residues in the CDR3. In nucleotides, the CDR3 is TGCGCCAGCAGCCAAGAGGGCCCAGGGCCCACAGATACGCAGTATTTT. Translating it yields CASSQEGPGPTDTQYF.

V gene TRBV2 combines with J gene TRBJ2-1, with TRBD2 matching over 8 bases. The V gene's germline CDR1 is SNHLY and CDR2 FYNNEI. Trimming cost V 0 bases and J 0 bases; bases outside gene matches: 4. The CDR3 contains 17 residues. The CDR3 nucleotides are TGTGCCAGCAGTGAAGCTCTAGCGGGTAACTCCTACAATGAGCAGTTCTTC. It specifies CASSEALAGNSYNEQFF.

The chain couples TRBV6-4 to TRBJ2-1; D is possibly TRBD1 (6 bases). This CDR3 is 14 amino acids long. Germline lookup yields CDR1 MRHNA and CDR2 SNTAGT. Trimming removed 4 bases at V and 2 bases at J, with 9 bases between. CDR3 DNA: TGTGCCAGCAGTGTTCGACAGGCCTACAATGAGCAGTTCTTC. This translates into CASSVRQAYNEQFF.

V is TRBV2 and J is TRBJ2-1, with 8 bases fitting TRBD1. The germline V gene encodes CDR1 SNHLY and CDR2 FYNNEI. The V and J ends lost 5 bases and 9 bases, in that order; junction bases with no gene match: 3. The CDR3 covers 12 residues. CDR3 amino acids: CASSTTGVEQFF. CDR3 bases: TGTGCCAGCAGTACGACAGGGGTTGAGCAGTTCTTC.

The V and J genes are TRBV6-1 and TRBJ2-7; D might be TRBD1 (5 bases). Germline V gene data show CDR1 as MNHNS and CDR2 as SASEGT. The CDR3 is made up of 15 amino acids. V dropped 0 bases and J dropped 2 bases, with 11 bases sitting between them. CDR3 sequence (DNA): TGTGCCAGCAGTGAAGCTGGGGCAGGGACCTACGAGCAGTACTTC. It specifies CASSEAGAGTYEQYF.

The chain employs TRBV4-3 and TRBJ2-7; D is perhaps TRBD2 (6 bases). Germline V gene lookup returns CDR1 LGHNA and CDR2 YSLEER. The V gene lost 1 base and the J gene lost 6 bases, with 16 bases spanning the gap. The CDR3 has 15 amino acids. In DNA form, the CDR3 reads TGCGCCAGCAGCCAAGCGCGGGACCGAACCTCCGAGCAGTACTTC. Amino acids: CASSQARDRTSEQYF.